The clone carrying this TCR beta chain is categorized as medium-sized. The data were taken from a study of immune reconstitution after stem cell transplant in scleroderma. The CDR3 contains 12 residues. Per the germline V gene, CDR1 is ENHRY and CDR2 is SYGVKD. Trimming left V 0 bases short and J 6 bases short, with 3 bases between. TCRdb itself ran the RT-PCR reads through MiXCR, one entry per CDR3 protein. The sample carries roughly 690 distinct CDR3 sequences, around 7.7% recorded once. This sequence was found in a male donor with systemic sclerosis. Sampling was carried out before or after autologous hematopoietic stem cell transplantation (not recorded which). V is TRBV10-3 and J is TRBJ1-5, with unresolved D. The CDR3 here is CAISESIQPQHF. CDR3 DNA sequence: TGTGCCATCAGTGAGTCGATTCAGCCCCAGCATTTT.